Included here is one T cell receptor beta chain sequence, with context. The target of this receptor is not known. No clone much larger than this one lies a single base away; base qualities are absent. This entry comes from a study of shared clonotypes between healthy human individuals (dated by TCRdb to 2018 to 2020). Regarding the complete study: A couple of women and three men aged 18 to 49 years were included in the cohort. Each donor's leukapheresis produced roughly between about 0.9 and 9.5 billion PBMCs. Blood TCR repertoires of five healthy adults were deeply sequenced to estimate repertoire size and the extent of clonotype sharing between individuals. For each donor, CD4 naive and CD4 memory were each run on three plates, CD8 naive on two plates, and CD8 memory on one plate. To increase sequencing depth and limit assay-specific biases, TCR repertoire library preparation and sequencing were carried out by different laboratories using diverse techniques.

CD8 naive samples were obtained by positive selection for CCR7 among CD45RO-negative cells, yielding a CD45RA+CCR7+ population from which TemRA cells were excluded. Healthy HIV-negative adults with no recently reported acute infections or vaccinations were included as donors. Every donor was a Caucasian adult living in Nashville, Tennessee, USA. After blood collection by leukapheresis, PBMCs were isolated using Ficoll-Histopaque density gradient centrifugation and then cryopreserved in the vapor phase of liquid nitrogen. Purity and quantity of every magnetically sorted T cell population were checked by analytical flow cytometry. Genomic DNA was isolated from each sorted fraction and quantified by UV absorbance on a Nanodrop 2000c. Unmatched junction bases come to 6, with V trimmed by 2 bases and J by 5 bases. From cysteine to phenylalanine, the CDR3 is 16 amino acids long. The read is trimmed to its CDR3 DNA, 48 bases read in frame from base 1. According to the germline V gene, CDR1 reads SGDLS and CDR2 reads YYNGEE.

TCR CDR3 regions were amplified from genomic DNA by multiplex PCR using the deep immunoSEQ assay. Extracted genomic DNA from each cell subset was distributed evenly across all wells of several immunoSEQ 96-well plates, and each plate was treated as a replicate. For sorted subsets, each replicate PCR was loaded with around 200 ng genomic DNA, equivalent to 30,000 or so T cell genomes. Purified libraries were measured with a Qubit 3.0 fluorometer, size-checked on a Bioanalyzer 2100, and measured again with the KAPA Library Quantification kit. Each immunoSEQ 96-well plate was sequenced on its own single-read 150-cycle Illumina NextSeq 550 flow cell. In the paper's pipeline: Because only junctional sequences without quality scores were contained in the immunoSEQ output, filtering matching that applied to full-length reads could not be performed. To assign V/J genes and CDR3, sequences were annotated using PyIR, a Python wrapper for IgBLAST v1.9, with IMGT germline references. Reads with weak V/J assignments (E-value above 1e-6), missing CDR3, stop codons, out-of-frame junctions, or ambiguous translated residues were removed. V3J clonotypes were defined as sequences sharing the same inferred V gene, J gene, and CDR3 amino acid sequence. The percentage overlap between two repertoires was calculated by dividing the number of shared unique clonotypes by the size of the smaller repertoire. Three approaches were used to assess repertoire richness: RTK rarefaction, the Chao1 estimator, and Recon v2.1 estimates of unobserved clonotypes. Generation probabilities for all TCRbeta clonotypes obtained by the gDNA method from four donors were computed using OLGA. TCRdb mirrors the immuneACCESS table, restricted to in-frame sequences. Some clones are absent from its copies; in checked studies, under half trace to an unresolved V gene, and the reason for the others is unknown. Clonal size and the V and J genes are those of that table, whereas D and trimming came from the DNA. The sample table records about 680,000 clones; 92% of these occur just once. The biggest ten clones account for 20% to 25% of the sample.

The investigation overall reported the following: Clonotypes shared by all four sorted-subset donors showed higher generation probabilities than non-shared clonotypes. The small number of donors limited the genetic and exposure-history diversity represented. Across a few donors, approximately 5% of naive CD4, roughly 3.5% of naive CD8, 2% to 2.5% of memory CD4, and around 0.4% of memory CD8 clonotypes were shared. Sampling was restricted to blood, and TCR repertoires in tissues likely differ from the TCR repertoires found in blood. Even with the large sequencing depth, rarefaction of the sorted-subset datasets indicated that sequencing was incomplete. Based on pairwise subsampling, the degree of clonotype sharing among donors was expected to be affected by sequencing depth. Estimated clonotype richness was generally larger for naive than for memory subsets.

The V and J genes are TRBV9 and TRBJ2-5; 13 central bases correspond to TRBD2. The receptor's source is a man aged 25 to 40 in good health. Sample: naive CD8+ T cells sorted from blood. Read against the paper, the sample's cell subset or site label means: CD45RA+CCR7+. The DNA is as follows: TGTGCCAGCAGCGTCCGGACTAGCGGGAGAGGCGAGACCCAGTACTTC. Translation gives CASSVRTSGRGETQYF.